Below are 22 T cell receptor beta chains sequenced from a single sample in a study of radiotherapy plus CTLA-4 blockade in lung cancer. Sequencing used immunoSEQ multiplex PCR; TCRdb keeps in-frame clones, though not all of them. Here the sample spans tens of thousands of clones, 71% being singletons. Material: peripheral blood, obtained from a patient treated with radiotherapy plus ipilimumab. The receptor source for this set is a human donor with non-small cell lung cancer whose response to radiotherapy plus ipilimumab could not be evaluated.

The chain carries TRBV6-1 and TRBJ2-7; TRBD1 might be the D (6 bases). CDR1 is MNHNS, CDR2 SASEGT, per germline. Trimming removed 6 bases at V and 2 bases at J, with 17 bases between. The CDR3 sequence is 15 residues long. DNA for the CDR3: TGTGCCAGCAGGTCCACAGGGAAGGGCCCCTACGAGCAGTACTTC. This gives the protein CASRSTGKGPYEQYF.

This clone has just one count. The chain couples TRBV13 to TRBJ2-1; 13 bases are shared with TRBD2. Germline V CDR1 and CDR2: PRHDT, FYEKMQ (reference sequence). V shed 2 bases, J shed 7 bases, and the junction held 5 bases outside the gene matches. The CDR3 has 16 residues. The CDR3 DNA reads TGTGCCAGCAGCTTAAGCGGGACTAGCGGGATGAATGAGCAGTTCTTC. Encoded protein: CASSLSGTSGMNEQFF.

This clone was seen only a few times. V and J are TRBV18 and TRBJ1-5; 7 positions match TRBD1. CDR1 KGHSH and CDR2 LQKENI come from the germline V gene. The CDR3 sequence is 14 residues long. Unmatched junction bases numbered 5, after V lost 4 bases and J lost 5 bases. CDR3 amino acids: CASSLQGLDQPQHF. Written as DNA, the CDR3 is TGTGCCAGCTCACTACAGGGGCTGGATCAGCCCCAGCATTTT.

This chain links TRBV2 with TRBJ2-1; 7 bases match TRBD1. The CDR3 is 13 residues long. V gave up 6 bases and J gave up 4 bases; unmatched junction bases: 3. Germline CDR1 and CDR2: SNHLY and FYNNEI. CDR3 sequence (DNA): TGTGCCAGCAGCGGACAGGTTTACAATGAGCAGTTCTTC. Protein sequence: CASSGQVYNEQFF.

The chain recombines TRBV2 with TRBJ1-1; D possibly corresponds to TRBD1 (6 bases). The CDR3 runs to 12 residues. Trimming took 7 bases from V and 7 from J, leaving 13 bases between them. CDR1 is SNHLY, CDR2 FYNNEI, per germline. The CDR3 bases are TGTGCCAGCAAACTACAGGGAATTGAAGCTTTCTTT. Amino acid sequence: CASKLQGIEAFF.

A single count supports this clone. V usage is TRBV10-3 and J usage is TRBJ2-1, with D possibly matching TRBD1 (7 bases). This CDR3 is built from 15 residues. V dropped 3 bases and J dropped 6 bases, with 15 bases sitting between them. Germline loops: CDR1 ENHRY, CDR2 SYGVKD. The CDR3 DNA is TGTGCCATCAGTGAAGGAGGGGGCGGACTCAATGAGCAGTTCTTC. This codes for CAISEGGGGLNEQFF.

The V and J genes are TRBV19 and TRBJ1-5; 9 positions agree with TRBD1. Trimming cost V 5 bases and J 3 bases; bases outside gene matches: 8. The CDR3 spans 16 residues. Germline V gene lookup returns CDR1 LNHDA and CDR2 SQIVND (reference sequence). The CDR3: CASSPQGQGINQPQHF. As DNA, the CDR3 is TGTGCCAGTAGTCCCCAAGGACAGGGGATCAATCAGCCCCAGCATTTT. Filled out from reference TRBV19 and TRBJ1-5, the complete variable domain reads DGGITQSPKYLFRKEGQNVTLSCEQNLNHDAMYWYRQDPGQGLRLIYYSQIVNDFQKGDIAEGYSVSREKKESFPLTVTSAQKNPTAFYLCASSPQGQGINQPQHFGDGTRLSIL.

The chain links TRBV21-1 to TRBJ1-5; TRBD1 reflects the table's D call only, with no check against the DNA. TRBV21-1 is a pseudogene. This CDR3 spans 16 amino acids. The CDR3 DNA reads as TGTGCCAGCAGCATGCACAGGGCCAATACCAATCAGCCCCAGCATTTT. Encoded protein: CASSMHRANTNQPQHF.

The chain couples TRBV11-2 to TRBJ1-2; 10 bases map to TRBD1. Germline-derived CDR1 and CDR2 are SGHAT and FQNNGV. V was pared by 4 bases and J by 8 bases, with 7 bases of the junction left unmatched. The CDR3 loop spans 14 amino acids. The CDR3 protein is CASSSRQGAGGYTF. Here the CDR3 DNA reads TGTGCCAGCAGCTCCCGACAGGGGGCTGGGGGCTACACCTTC.

This chain uses TRBV18 with TRBJ2-1; D not resolved. The CDR3 is made up of 15 amino acids. CDR1 is KGHSH, CDR2 LQKENI, per germline. The V end lost 3 bases, the J end lost 0 bases, and 9 bases lay between the germline ends. The DNA for the CDR3 is TGTGCCAGCTCACCCCTAGTGAGCTCCTACAATGAGCAGTTCTTC. This sequence encodes CASSPLVSSYNEQFF.

There are a few counts of this clone. The chain combines TRBV2 with TRBJ1-4; D remains unclear. V was trimmed by 8 bases and J by 2 bases, leaving 9 bases between them. This CDR3 is built from 13 residues. In germline, CDR1 is SNHLY, CDR2 FYNNEI. CDR3 nucleotide sequence: TGTGCCAGCTTCAGCGGGACTAATGAAAAACTGTTTTTT. Protein sequence: CASFSGTNEKLFF. Drawing the rest from reference TRBV2 and TRBJ1-4, the complete variable domain is EPEVTQTPSHQVTQMGQEVILRCVPISNHLYFYWYRQILGQKVEFLVSFYNNEISEKSEIFDDQFSVERPDGSNFTLKIRSTKLEDSAMYFCASFSGTNEKLFFGSGTQLSVL.

The chain carries TRBV7-2 and TRBJ2-3; D is ambiguous. There are 12 residues in the CDR3. V was pared by 1 base and J by 5 bases, with 4 bases between. Germline V gives CDR1 SGHTA, CDR2 FQGNSA. For the CDR3, the DNA is TGTGCCAGCAGCTTAGGGAGAGATACGCAGTATTTT. This translates into CASSLGRDTQYF.

The chain links TRBV5-1 to TRBJ2-3; TRBD1 matches at 7 bases. The V and J ends lost 3 bases and 0 bases, in that order; junction bases with no gene match: 4. The CDR3 consists of 15 residues. Germline assignment: CDR1 SGHRS and CDR2 YFSETQ. This CDR3 is CASSSGQPSTDTQYF. As DNA, the CDR3 is TGCGCCAGCAGCTCGGGACAGCCTAGCACAGATACGCAGTATTTT.

This clone was detected only once. The V and J genes are TRBV18 and TRBJ2-1; D not certain. Trimming stripped 5 bases from V and 1 base from J, with 12 bases between. The CDR3 consists of 15 residues. Germline V CDR1 and CDR2: KGHSH, LQKENI. The CDR3 loop reads CASSSNYGSYNEQFF. For the CDR3, the DNA is TGTGCCAGCTCATCCAATTACGGGTCCTACAATGAGCAGTTCTTC.

This chain connects TRBV7-2 to TRBJ1-5; a weak D match, TRBD1 (5 bases). Germline V gene lookup returns CDR1 SGHTA and CDR2 FQGNSA. V lost 3 bases and J 0 bases, leaving 12 bases between the germline ends. The CDR3 is made up of 16 amino acids. DNA of the CDR3: TGTGCCAGCAGCTTTCGCCAGGGAAATAGCAATCAGCCCCAGCATTTT. It specifies CASSFRQGNSNQPQHF.

The chain combines TRBV18 with TRBJ1-1; maybe TRBD1 (5 bases). Germline-derived CDR1 and CDR2 are KGHSH and LQKENI. The germline V and J ends were trimmed by 2 bases and 3 bases, with 16 bases remaining between them. The CDR3 spans 16 residues. The CDR3 sequence: CASSPARSGWYTEAFF. The CDR3 DNA reads as TGTGCCAGCTCACCAGCACGATCAGGGTGGTACACTGAAGCTTTCTTT.

This clone occurred once. The chain carries TRBV5-1 and TRBJ2-6; D unresolved. This CDR3 region has 17 residues. The V gene lost 0 bases and the J gene lost 6 bases, with 16 bases spanning the gap. Germline V CDR1 and CDR2: SGHRS, YFSETQ. CDR3 loop: CASSLVGLLGKANVLTF. The CDR3 DNA sequence: TGCGCCAGCAGCTTGGTTGGGTTGCTAGGTAAGGCCAACGTCCTGACTTTC.

V usage is TRBV7-2 and J usage is TRBJ2-3; 14 bases agree with TRBD2. The CDR3 sequence is 17 residues long. Germline loops: CDR1 SGHTA, CDR2 FQGNSA. V lost 5 bases to trimming and J lost 4 bases; unmatched junction nucleotides: 8. The CDR3 here is CASSTLGTSGSPDTQYF. In DNA form, the CDR3 reads TGTGCCAGCAGCACTTTAGGGACTAGCGGGAGTCCAGATACGCAGTATTTT.

This clone was seen a few times. This chain connects TRBV6-6 to TRBJ2-7; a possible D gene is TRBD1 (5 bases). The V and J ends lost 2 bases and 4 bases respectively, with 15 bases between them. The CDR3 loop spans 15 amino acids. In germline, CDR1 is MNHNY, CDR2 SVGAGI (reference sequence). This CDR3 is CASSYGSGFGYEQYF. The CDR3 DNA sequence: TGTGCCAGCAGTTACGGTTCAGGGTTCGGTTACGAGCAGTACTTC.

The rearrangement links TRBV27 to TRBJ1-2; D unresolved. The germline V and J ends were trimmed by 3 bases and 4 bases, with 12 bases remaining between them. CDR3 size: 14 residues. Germline CDR1 is MNHEY and CDR2 is SMNVEV (reference sequence). As DNA, the CDR3 is TGTGCCAGCAGTTTCCGACCGGGAAGCTATGGCTACACCTTC. Translated: CASSFRPGSYGYTF.

The chain has TRBV18 and TRBJ1-2; D may be TRBD1 (5 bases). Germline values: CDR1 KGHSH, CDR2 LQKENI. V was shortened by 5 bases and J by 5 bases, with 18 bases between the two germline ends. The CDR3 totals 15 residues. CDR3 nucleotides: TGTGCCAGCTCATCCTTAGATTCAGGGAATTATGGCTACACCTTC. Protein: CASSSLDSGNYGYTF.

This chain links TRBV19 with TRBJ2-7; 9 bases agree with TRBD1. The J segment lost 3 bases and the V segment lost 4 bases, leaving 4 bases of the junction unmatched. There are 14 residues in the CDR3. Germline V gene sequence: CDR1 LNHDA, CDR2 SQIVND (reference sequence). Here the CDR3 reads CASSRTGEDYEQYF. As DNA, the CDR3 is TGTGCCAGTAGTAGGACAGGGGAAGACTACGAGCAGTACTTC.